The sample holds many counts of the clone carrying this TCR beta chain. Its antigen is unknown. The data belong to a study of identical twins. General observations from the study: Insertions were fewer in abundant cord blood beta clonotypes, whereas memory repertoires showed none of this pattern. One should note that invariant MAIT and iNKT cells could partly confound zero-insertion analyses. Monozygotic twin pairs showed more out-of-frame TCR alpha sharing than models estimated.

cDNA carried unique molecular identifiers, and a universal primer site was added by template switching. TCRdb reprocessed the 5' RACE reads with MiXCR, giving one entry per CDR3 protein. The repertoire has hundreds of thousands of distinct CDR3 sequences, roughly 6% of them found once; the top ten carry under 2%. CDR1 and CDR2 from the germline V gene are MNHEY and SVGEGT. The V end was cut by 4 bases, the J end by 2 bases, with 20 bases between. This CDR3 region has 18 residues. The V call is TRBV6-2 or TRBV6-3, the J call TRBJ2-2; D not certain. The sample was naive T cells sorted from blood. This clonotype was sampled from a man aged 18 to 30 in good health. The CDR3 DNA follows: TGTGCCAGCAGTTCAAAAAGTCTCCCCCTTCCTAACACCGGGGAGCTGTTTTTT. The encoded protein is CASSSKSLPLPNTGELFF.